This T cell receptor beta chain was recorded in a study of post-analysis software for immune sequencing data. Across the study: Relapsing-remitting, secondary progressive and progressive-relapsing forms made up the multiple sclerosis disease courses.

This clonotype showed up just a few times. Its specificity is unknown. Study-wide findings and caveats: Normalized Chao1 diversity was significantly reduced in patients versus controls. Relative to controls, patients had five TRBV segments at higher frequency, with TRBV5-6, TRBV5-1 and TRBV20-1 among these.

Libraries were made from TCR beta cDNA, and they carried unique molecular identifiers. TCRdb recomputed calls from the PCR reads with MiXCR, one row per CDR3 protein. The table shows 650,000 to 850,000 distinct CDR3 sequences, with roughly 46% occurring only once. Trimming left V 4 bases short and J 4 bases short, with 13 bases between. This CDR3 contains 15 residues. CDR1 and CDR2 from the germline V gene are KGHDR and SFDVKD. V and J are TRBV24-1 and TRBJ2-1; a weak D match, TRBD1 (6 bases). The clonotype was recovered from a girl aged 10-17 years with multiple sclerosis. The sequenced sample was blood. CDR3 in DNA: TGTGCCACCAGTGACGTCAGGGGCCCGTACAATGAGCAGTTCTTC. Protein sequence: CATSDVRGPYNEQFF.